Listed below are T cell receptor beta chains from one sample, sequenced in a study of blood T cell repertoires in COVID-19. Assay used: immunoSEQ multiplex PCR; TCRdb lists only in-frame clones, some missing. Among around 110,000 clones listed, about nine tenths were seen once. The source material was peripheral blood. These receptors all come from a man between 40 and 49 years old with acute or convalescent COVID-19. The CDR3 runs from the conserved cysteine through the conserved F or W. The D gene is left open where the match is weak. Size tells how often a clone was seen (once, few, many) or the class of an expanded clone, and some rows leave it out.

j_call	v_call	cdr3_length	d_call	clone_size	cdr3_nt	cdr3_aa
TRBJ1-3	TRBV11-2	12	NA	NA	TGTGCCAGCAGCTCCTTAAGAAACACCATATATTTT	CASSSLRNTIYF
TRBJ1-1	TRBV3-1/TRBV3-2	14	NA	once	TGTGCCAGCAGCCCCGACAGACTGAACACTGAAGCTTTCTTT	CASSPDRLNTEAFF
TRBJ1-3	TRBV13	14	NA	NA	TGTGCCAGCAGCTTACCGGGAACTGGAAACACCATATATTTT	CASSLPGTGNTIYF
TRBJ2-5	TRBV5-8	17	TRBD1	NA	TGTGCCAGCAGCTTCGGGCTTAGAGGACAGGGCGGCGAGACCCAGTACTTC	CASSFGLRGQGGETQYF
TRBJ2-4	TRBV3-1/TRBV3-2	17	NA	NA	TGTGCCAGCAGCCAAGATGGGCCGATACTAGCCAAAAACATTCAGTACTTC	CASSQDGPILAKNIQYF
TRBJ1-1	TRBV3-1/TRBV3-2	15	TRBD1	NA	TGTGCCAGCAGCCGTCCCACAGGGGATGTTACTGAAGCTTTCTTT	CASSRPTGDVTEAFF
TRBJ1-2	TRBV10-3	14	NA	NA	TGTGCCATCAGTGAGTTAAGGCAGGGCGAAGGCTACACCTTC	CAISELRQGEGYTF
TRBJ1-1	TRBV11-3	14	NA	NA	TGTGCCAGCAGCCGCGCCGGGGTGGGCACTGAAGCTTTCTTT	CASSRAGVGTEAFF
TRBJ1-2	TRBV5-1	15	TRBD1	NA	TGCGCCAGCAGCCCTGGACCGGGACAGGTCGGAGGCTACACCTTC	CASSPGPGQVGGYTF
TRBJ1-3	TRBV20-1	13	TRBD1	NA	TGCAGTGCTAGTCAGGGGGCGGGAAACACCATATATTTT	CSASQGAGNTIYF
TRBJ2-3	TRBV20-1	20	TRBD1	NA	TGCAGTGCTAGTCTAGGGTACCCGGGACAGGCTCCATGGCTAGCGGATACGCAGTATTTT	CSASLGYPGQAPWLADTQYF
TRBJ2-1	TRBV4-2	15	NA	once	TGTGCCAGCAGCCAAGATCCGTCTAGCGCGAATGAGCAGTTCTTC	CASSQDPSSANEQFF
TRBJ1-1	TRBV2	16	TRBD1	NA	TGTGCCAGCTCCGGGACAGGGGGTTTTGGGATCACTGAAGCTTTCTTT	CASSGTGGFGITEAFF
TRBJ1-6	TRBV5-6	17	TRBD1	NA	TGTGCCAGCAGCTCAAACGTCCGGACAGGGCGGAATTCACCCCTCCACTTT	CASSSNVRTGRNSPLHF
TRBJ1-4	TRBV4-3	15	NA	NA	TGCGCCAGCAGCCAAGGAGCGGGTGGGGGTGAAAAACTGTTTTTT	CASSQGAGGGEKLFF
TRBJ1-1	TRBV19	14	NA	NA	TGTGCCAGTAGTATTGTTTTGGGGGCGACTGAAGCTTTCTTT	CASSIVLGATEAFF
TRBJ1-5	TRBV7-8	13	NA	NA	TGTGCCAGCAGCCGCGACCCGGGACAGCCCCAGCATTTT	CASSRDPGQPQHF
TRBJ2-1	TRBV5-1	16	TRBD1	NA	TGCGCCAGCAGCTCGGGAGGACAGGGGGCAGGTCATGAGCAGTTCTTC	CASSSGGQGAGHEQFF
TRBJ2-3	TRBV11-2	18	TRBD2	NA	TGTGCCAGCAGCTTAAGGGTCGGGGCGGGGGTAAGCACAGATACGCAGTATTTT	CASSLRVGAGVSTDTQYF
TRBJ1-2	TRBV2	14	TRBD1	NA	TGTGCCAGCGACAGGGGGGCACTAAACTATGGCTACACCTTC	CASDRGALNYGYTF
TRBJ2-2	TRBV5-1	13	NA	NA	TGCGCCAGCAGCGGGGGCGTCACCGGGGAGCTGTTTTTT	CASSGGVTGELFF